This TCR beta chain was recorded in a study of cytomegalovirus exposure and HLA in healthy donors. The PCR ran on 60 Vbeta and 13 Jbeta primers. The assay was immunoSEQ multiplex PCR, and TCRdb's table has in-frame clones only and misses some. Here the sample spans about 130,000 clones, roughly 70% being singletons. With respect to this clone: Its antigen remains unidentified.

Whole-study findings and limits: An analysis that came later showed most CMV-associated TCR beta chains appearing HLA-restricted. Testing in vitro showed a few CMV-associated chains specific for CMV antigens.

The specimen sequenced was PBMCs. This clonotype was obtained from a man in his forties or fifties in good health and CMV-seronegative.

CDR3 region: CASSIVGRDRVSITEAFF. Written as DNA, the CDR3 is TGTGCCAGTAGTATAGTAGGGAGGGACAGGGTCTCTATCACTGAAGCTTTCTTT. This chain joins TRBV19 and TRBJ1-1, with 9 bases matching TRBD1. Germline lookup yields CDR1 LNHDA and CDR2 SQIVND (reference sequence). J lost 4 bases, V lost 1 base, and 13 bases had no gene match. The CDR3 is 18 amino acids. Filled out from reference TRBV19 and TRBJ1-1, the complete variable domain reads DGGITQSPKYLFRKEGQNVTLSCEQNLNHDAMYWYRQDPGQGLRLIYYSQIVNDFQKGDIAEGYSVSREKKESFPLTVTSAQKNPTAFYLCASSIVGRDRVSITEAFFGQGTRLTVV.